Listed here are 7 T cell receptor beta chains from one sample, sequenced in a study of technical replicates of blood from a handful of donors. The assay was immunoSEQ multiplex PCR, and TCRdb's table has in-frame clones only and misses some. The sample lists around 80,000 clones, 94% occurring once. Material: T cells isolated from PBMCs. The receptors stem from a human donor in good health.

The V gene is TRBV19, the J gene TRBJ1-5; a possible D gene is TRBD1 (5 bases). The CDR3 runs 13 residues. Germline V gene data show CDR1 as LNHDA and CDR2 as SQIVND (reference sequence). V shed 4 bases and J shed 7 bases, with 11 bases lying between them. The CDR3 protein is CASSTLTAQPQHF. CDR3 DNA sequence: TGTGCCAGTAGTACTTTGACAGCCCAGCCCCAGCATTTT.

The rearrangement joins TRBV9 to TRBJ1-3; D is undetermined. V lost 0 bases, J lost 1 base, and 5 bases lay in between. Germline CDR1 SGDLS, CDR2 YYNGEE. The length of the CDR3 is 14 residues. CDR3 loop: CASSVGLSGNTIYF. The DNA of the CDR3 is TGTGCCAGCAGCGTAGGTTTATCTGGAAACACCATATATTTT.

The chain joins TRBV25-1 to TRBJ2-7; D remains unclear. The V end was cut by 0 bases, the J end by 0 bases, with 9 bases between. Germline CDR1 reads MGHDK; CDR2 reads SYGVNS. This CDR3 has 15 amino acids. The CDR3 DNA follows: TGTGCCAGCAGTGAATATAAAATCAGCTCCTACGAGCAGTACTTC. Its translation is CASSEYKISSYEQYF.

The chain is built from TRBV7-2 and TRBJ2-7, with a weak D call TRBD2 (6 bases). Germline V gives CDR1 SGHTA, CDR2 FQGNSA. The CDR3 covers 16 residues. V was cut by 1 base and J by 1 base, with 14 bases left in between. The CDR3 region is CASSLEWEALSYEQYF. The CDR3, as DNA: TGTGCCAGCAGCTTAGAGTGGGAGGCCCTATCCTACGAGCAGTACTTC.

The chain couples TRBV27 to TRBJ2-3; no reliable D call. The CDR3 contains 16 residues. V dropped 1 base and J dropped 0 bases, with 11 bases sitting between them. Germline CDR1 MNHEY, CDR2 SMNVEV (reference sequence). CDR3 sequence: CASSLFASASTDTQYF. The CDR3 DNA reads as TGTGCCAGCAGTTTATTCGCGTCCGCTAGCACAGATACGCAGTATTTT.

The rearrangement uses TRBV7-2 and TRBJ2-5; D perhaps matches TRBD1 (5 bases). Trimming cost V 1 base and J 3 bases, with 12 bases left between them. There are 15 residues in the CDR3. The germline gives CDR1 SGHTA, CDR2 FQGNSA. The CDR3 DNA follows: TGTGCCAGCAGCTTAGTAGTGGGGCCGGAAGAGACCCAGTACTTC. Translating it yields CASSLVVGPEETQYF.

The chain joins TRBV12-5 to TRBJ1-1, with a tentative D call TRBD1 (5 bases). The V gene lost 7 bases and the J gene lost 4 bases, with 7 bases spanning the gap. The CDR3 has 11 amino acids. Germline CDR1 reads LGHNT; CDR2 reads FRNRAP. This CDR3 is CASARVTEAFF. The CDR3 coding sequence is TGTGCTAGTGCCAGGGTCACTGAAGCTTTCTTT. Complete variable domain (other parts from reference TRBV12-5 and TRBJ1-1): DARVTQTPRHKVTEMGQEVTMRCQPILGHNTVFWYRQTMMQGLELLAYFRNRAPLDDSGMPKDRFSAEMPDATLATLKIQPSEPRDSAVYFCASARVTEAFFGQGTRLTVV.